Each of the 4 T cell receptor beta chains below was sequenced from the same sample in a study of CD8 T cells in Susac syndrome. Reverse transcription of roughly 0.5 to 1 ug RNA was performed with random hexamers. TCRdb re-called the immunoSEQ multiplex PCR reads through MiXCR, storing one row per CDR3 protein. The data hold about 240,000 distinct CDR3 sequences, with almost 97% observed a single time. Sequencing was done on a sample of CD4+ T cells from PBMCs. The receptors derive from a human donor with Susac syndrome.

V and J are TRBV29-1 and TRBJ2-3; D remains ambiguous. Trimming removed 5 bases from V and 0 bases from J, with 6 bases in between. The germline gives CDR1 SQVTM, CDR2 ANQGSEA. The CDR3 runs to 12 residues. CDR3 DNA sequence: TGCAGCGTTAGGCCTAGCACAGATACGCAGTATTTT. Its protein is CSVRPSTDTQYF.

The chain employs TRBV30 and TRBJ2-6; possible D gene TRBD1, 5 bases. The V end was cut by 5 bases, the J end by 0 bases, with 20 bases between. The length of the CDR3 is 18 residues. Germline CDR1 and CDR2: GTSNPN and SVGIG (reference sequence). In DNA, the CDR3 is TGTGCCTGGGACGGTGGACGGTCAGGGCCCTCTGGGGCCAACGTCCTGACTTTC. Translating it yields CAWDGGRSGPSGANVLTF.

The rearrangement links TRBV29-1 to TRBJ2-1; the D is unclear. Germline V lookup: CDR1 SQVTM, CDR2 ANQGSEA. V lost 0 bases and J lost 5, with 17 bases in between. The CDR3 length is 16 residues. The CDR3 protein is CSVEDLHARRNNEQFF. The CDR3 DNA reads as TGCAGCGTTGAAGATCTTCACGCACGCCGGAACAATGAGCAGTTCTTC.

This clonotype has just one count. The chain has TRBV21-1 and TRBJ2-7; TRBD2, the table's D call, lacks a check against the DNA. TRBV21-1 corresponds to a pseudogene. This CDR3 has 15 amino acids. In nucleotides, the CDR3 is TGTGCCAGCAGCAAAGTAAATGGGAGGAGGAACGAGCAGTACTTC. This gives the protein CASSKVNGRRNEQYF.